The sample holds one count of the clone carrying this T cell receptor (beta chain). As yet, its antigen is unknown. The record originates from a study of T-cell reconstitution after alpha-beta-depleted transplantation in children. Study-level results: Newly made T cells mostly supplied T-cell counts and diversity one year after transplant. Surviving recipient T cells and thymic progenitors produced the high day-60 TCRbeta diversity seen in some patients.

The V gene's germline CDR1 is SGDLS and CDR2 YYNGEE. CDR3 length equals 16 residues. The germline V and J ends were trimmed by 4 bases and 0 bases, with 15 bases remaining between them. A library of TCRbeta sequences, prepared with unique molecular identifiers, was generated. TCRdb recomputed calls from the PCR reads with MiXCR, one row per CDR3 protein. In the table there are 500,000 to 750,000 distinct CDR3 sequences, roughly 13% of which are singletons. The clonotype originates from a male patient between 10 and 17 years old who had a stem cell transplant for acute myeloid leukemia, so the T cells may come from the graft donor. The sequenced sample was PBMCs, mostly from graft donor cells, obtained 360 days after TCRalphabeta/CD19-depleted stem cell transplant. The chain uses TRBV9 and TRBJ2-3, with D possibly being TRBD2 (7 bases). CDR3 coding DNA: TGTGCCAGCAGCTTCAGAAGGGGGGGGAGCACAGATACGCAGTATTTT. This codes for CASSFRRGGSTDTQYF.